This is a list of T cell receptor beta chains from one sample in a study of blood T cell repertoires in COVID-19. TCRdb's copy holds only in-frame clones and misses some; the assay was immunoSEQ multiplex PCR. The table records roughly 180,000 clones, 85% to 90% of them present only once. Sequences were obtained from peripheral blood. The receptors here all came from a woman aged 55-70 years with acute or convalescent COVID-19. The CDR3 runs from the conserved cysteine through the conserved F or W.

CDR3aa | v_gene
CASSIATSGTGRQFF | TRBV19
CSATRKETQYF | TRBV20-1
CATSREGTSGSTDEQFF | TRBV15
CASGDRVNTEAFF | TRBV2
CASSPGQPYNEQFF | TRBV18
CASSRPSGDYNEQFF | TRBV4-2
CASSLPSGRETGELFF | TRBV7-9
CASSQGPGNTEAFF | TRBV3-1/TRBV3-2
CASRKGGTSDTIYF | TRBV5-1
CASSPDREGGGYTF | TRBV4-2
CATSRLSGRAAETQYF | TRBV15